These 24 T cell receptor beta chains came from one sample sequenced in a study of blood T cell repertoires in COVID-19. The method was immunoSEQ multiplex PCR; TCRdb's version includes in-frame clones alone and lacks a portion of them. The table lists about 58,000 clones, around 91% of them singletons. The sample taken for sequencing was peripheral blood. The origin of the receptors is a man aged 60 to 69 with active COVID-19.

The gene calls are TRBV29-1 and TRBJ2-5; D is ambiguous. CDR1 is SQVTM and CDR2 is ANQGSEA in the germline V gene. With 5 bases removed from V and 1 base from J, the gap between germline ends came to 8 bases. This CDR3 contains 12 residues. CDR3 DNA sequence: TGCAGCGTTCGGGTTTCCCAAGAGACCCAGTACTTC. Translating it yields CSVRVSQETQYF.

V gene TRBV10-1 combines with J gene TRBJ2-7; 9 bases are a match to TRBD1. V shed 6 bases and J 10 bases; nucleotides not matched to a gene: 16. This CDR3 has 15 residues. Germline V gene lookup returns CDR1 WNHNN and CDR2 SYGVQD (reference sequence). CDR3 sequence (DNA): TGCGCCAGCAGGGACAGGGGTTTAGCGGGCCTTCGTCAGTACTTC. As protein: CASRDRGLAGLRQYF.

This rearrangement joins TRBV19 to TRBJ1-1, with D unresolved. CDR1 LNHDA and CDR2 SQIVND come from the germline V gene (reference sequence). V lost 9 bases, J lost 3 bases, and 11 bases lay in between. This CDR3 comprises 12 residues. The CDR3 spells CASRTQDTEAFF. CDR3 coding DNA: TGTGCCAGCCGTACTCAGGACACTGAAGCTTTCTTT.

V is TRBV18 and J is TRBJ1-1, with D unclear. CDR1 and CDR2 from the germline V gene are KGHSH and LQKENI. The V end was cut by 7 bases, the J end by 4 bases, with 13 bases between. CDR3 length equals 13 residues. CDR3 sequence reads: CASFPSLGTEAFF. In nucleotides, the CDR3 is TGTGCCAGCTTTCCATCCCTAGGCACTGAAGCTTTCTTT.

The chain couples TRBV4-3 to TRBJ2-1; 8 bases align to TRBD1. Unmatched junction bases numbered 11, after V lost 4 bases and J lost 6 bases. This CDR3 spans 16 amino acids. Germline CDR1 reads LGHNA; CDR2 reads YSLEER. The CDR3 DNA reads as TGCGCCAGCAGCCTGTCCTTTGGACAGGGAGGCAATGAGCAGTTCTTC. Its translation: CASSLSFGQGGNEQFF.

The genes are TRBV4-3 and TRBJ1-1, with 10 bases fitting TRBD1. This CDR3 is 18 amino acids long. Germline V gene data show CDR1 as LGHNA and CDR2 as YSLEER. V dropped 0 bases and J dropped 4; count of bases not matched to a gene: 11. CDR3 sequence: CASSQEGTGASVGTEAFF. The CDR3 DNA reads TGCGCCAGCAGCCAAGAAGGGACAGGGGCAAGTGTGGGCACTGAAGCTTTCTTT.

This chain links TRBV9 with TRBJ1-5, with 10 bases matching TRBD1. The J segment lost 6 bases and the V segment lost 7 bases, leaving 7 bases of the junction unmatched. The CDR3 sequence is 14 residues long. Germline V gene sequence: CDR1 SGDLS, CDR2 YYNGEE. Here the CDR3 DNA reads TGTGCCAGCTCCCCGGACAGGGGGGGTCAGCCCCAGCATTTT. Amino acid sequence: CASSPDRGGQPQHF.

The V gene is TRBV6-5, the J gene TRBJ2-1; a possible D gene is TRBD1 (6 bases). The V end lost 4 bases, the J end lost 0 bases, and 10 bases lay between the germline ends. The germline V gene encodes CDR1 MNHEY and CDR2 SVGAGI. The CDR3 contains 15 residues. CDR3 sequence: CASSSLGGSYNEQFF. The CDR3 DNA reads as TGTGCCAGCAGTTCCCTAGGGGGCTCCTACAATGAGCAGTTCTTC.

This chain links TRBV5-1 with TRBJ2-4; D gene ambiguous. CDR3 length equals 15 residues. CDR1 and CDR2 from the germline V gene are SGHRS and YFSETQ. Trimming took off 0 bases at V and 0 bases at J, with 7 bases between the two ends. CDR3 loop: CASSLGILAKNIQYF. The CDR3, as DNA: TGCGCCAGCAGCTTGGGAATACTAGCCAAAAACATTCAGTACTTC.

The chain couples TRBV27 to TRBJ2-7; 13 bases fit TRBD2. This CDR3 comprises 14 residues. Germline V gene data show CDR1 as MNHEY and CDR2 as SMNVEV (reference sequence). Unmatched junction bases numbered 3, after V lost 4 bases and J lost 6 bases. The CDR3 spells CASSSLAGGVEQYF. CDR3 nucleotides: TGTGCCAGCAGTTCACTAGCGGGGGGGGTCGAGCAGTACTTC.

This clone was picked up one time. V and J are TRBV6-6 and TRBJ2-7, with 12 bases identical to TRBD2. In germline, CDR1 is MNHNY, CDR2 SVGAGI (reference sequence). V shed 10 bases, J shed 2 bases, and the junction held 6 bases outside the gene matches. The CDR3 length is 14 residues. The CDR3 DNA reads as TGTGCCACTCAGACTAGCGGGGGAGCCTACGAGCAGTACTTC. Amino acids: CATQTSGGAYEQYF.

The CDR3 DNA follows: TGCGCCAGCACGGGGAGCAATGAGCAGTTCTTC. This translates into CASTGSNEQFF. This chain links TRBV5-1 with TRBJ2-1; D might be TRBD2 (5 bases). The CDR3 consists of 11 residues. Germline V lookup: CDR1 SGHRS, CDR2 YFSETQ. The germline V and J ends were trimmed by 6 bases and 6 bases, with 7 bases remaining between them. The full variable domain, completed using reference TRBV5-1 and TRBJ2-1, is KAGVTQTPRYLIKTRGQQVTLSCSPISGHRSVSWYQQTPGQGLQFLFEYFSETQRNKGNFPGRFSGRQFSNSRSEMNVSTLELGDSALYLCASTGSNEQFFGPGTRLTVL.

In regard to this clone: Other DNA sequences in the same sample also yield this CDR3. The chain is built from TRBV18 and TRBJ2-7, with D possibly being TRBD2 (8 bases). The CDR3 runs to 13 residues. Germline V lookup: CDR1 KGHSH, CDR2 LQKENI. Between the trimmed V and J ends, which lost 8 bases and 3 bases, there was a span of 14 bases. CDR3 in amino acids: CASAGGQNYEQYF. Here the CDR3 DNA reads TGTGCCAGCGCGGGGGGACAGAACTACGAGCAGTACTTC.

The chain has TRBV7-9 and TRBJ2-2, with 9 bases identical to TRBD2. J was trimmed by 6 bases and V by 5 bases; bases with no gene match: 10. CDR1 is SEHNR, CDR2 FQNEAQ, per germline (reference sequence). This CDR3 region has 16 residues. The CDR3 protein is CASSPRGLALSGELFF. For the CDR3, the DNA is TGTGCCAGCAGCCCGAGGGGACTAGCTCTCTCCGGGGAGCTGTTTTTT.

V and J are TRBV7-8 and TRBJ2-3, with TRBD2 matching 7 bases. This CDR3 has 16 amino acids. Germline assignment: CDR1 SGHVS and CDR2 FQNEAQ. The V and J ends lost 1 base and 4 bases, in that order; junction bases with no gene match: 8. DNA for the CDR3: TGTGCCAGCAGCTTAGGATCCGGACTAGTGGCAGATACGCAGTATTTT. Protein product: CASSLGSGLVADTQYF. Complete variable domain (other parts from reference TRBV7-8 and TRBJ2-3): GAGVSQSPRYKVAKRGQDVALRCDPISGHVSLFWYQQALGQGPEFLTYFQNEAQLDKSGLPSDRFFAERPEGSVSTLKIQRTQQEDSAVYLCASSLGSGLVADTQYFGPGTRLTVL.

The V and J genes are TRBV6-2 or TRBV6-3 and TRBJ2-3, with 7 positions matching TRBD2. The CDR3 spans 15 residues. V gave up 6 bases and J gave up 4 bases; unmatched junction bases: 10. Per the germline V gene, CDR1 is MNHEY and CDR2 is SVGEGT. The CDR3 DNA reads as TGTGCCAGCAGCCACTCCGCGGGGGTGGCAGATACGCAGTATTTT. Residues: CASSHSAGVADTQYF.

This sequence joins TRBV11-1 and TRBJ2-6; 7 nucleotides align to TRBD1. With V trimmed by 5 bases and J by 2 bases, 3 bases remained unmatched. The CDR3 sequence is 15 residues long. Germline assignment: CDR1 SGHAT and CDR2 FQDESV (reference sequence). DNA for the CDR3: TGTGCCAGCAGCGAGGGACAGCCTGGGGCCAACGTCCTGACTTTC. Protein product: CASSEGQPGANVLTF.

As DNA, the CDR3 is TGTGCCAGCAGTAACAGGGTATCGTGGGGGGCCAACGTCCTGACTTTC. Translated, it gives CASSNRVSWGANVLTF. This chain uses TRBV6-2 or TRBV6-3 with TRBJ2-6, with D possibly TRBD1 on 6 matching bases. The CDR3 covers 16 residues. The germline gives CDR1 MNHEY, CDR2 SVGEGT. With 5 bases removed from V and 4 bases from J, the gap between germline ends came to 15 bases.

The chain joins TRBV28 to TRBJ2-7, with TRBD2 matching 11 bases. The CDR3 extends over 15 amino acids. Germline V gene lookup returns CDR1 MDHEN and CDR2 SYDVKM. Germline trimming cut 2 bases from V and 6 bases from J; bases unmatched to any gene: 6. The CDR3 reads CASSLGASGRPEQYF. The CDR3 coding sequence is TGTGCCAGCAGTTTAGGGGCTAGCGGGAGGCCCGAGCAGTACTTC. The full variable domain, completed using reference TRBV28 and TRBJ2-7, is DVKVTQSSRYLVKRTGEKVFLECVQDMDHENMFWYRQDPGLGLRLIYFSYDVKMKEKGDIPEGYSVSREKKERFSLILESASTNQTSMYLCASSLGASGRPEQYFGPGTRLTVT.

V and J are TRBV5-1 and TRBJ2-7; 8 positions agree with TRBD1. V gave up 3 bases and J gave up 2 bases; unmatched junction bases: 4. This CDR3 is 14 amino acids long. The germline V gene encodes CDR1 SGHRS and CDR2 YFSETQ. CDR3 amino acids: CASSSTGAAYEQYF. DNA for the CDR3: TGCGCCAGCAGCTCGACAGGGGCCGCCTACGAGCAGTACTTC.

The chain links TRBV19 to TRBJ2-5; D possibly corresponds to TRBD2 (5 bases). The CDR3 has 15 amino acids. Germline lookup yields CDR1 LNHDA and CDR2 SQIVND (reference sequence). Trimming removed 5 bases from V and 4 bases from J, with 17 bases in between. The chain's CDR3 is CASSVLASPTETQYF. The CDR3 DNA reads TGTGCCAGTAGTGTTCTAGCTAGTCCTACAGAGACCCAGTACTTC.

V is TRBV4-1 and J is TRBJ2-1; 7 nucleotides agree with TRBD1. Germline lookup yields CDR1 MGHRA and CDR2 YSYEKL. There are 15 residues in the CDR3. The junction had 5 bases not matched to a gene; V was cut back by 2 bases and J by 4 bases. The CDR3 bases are TGCGCCAGCAGCCAAACGTCAGGGGGATACAATGAGCAGTTCTTC. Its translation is CASSQTSGGYNEQFF.

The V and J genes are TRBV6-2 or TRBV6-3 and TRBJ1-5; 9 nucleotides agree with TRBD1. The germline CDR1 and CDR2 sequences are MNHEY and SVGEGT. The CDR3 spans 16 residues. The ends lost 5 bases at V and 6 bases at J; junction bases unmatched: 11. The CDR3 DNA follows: TGTGCCAGCAGTCCGGCCTACAGGGGGCGCATTCAGCCCCAGCATTTT. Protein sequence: CASSPAYRGRIQPQHF.

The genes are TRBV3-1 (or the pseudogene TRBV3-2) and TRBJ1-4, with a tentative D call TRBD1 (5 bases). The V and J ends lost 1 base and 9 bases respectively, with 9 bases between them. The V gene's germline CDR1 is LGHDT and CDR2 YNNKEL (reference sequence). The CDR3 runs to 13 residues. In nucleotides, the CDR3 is TGTGCCAGCAGCCAAGGGCCAGGGAAAAAACTGTTTTTT. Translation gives CASSQGPGKKLFF.